Listed here are 27 T cell receptor beta chains from one sample, sequenced in a study of shared clonotypes between healthy human individuals. Sequencing was performed with immunoSEQ multiplex PCR; in TCRdb, only in-frame clones are kept and a portion is missing. Of fewer than 2.5 million clones in the sample, roughly 93% were seen once. Sequencing input: naive CD4+ T cells from PBMCs. The subset denotes: CD45RA+ positively selected. Receptors originate from a man aged 18-30 years in good health. Some clones in this sample may be carry-over from other donors' samples.

The chain employs TRBV11-3 and TRBJ2-7; 10 bases are a match to TRBD1. The trim removed 5 bases at V and 8 bases at J, leaving 12 bases unmatched. Per the germline V gene, CDR1 is SGHNT and CDR2 is YENEEA. The length of the CDR3 is 15 residues. DNA of the CDR3: TGTGCCAGCAGCCCCGGTAGGGACAGGGGCCCTCAGCAGTACTTC. It codes for CASSPGRDRGPQQYF.

This clone was counted between two and nine times. The V and J genes are TRBV7-8 and TRBJ1-1; D call uncertain. V shed 5 bases and J shed 4 bases, with 5 bases lying between them. From germline, CDR1 is SGHVS and CDR2 FQNEAQ. The CDR3 contains 11 residues. The CDR3 loop reads CASSLSTEAFF. In DNA, the CDR3 is TGTGCCAGCAGCCTCAGCACTGAAGCTTTCTTT.

This clone was detected once. V usage is TRBV29-1 and J usage is TRBJ1-3, with D tentatively TRBD1 (6 bases). Between the trimmed V and J ends, which lost 6 bases and 0 bases, there was a span of 12 bases. The V gene's germline CDR1 is SQVTM and CDR2 ANQGSEA. The CDR3 extends over 14 amino acids. The CDR3 sequence is CSVTRGASGNTIYF. CDR3 DNA sequence: TGCAGCGTGACTCGGGGGGCCTCTGGAAACACCATATATTTT.

This clone was seen just once. The chain employs TRBV28 and TRBJ1-2, with TRBD1 matching 9 bases. The CDR3 has 15 amino acids. CDR1 is MDHEN and CDR2 is SYDVKM in the germline V gene. V gave up 4 bases and J gave up 5 bases; unmatched junction bases: 8. The CDR3 is CASSSPGGQGYGYTF. In nucleotides, the CDR3 is TGTGCCAGCAGTTCCCCCGGGGGACAGGGTTATGGCTACACCTTC.

This chain uses TRBV2 with TRBJ2-2, with 8 bases identical to TRBD1. In germline, CDR1 is SNHLY, CDR2 FYNNEI. J lost 7 bases, V lost 7 bases, and 11 bases had no gene match. The CDR3 loop spans 15 amino acids. Written as DNA, the CDR3 is TGTGCCAGCAAATCCCAGGGGGCAAGAGGCGGGGAGCTGTTTTTT. Residues: CASKSQGARGGELFF.

The V call is TRBV27, the J call TRBJ2-3, with 7 bases lining up with TRBD1. V lost 5 bases and J lost 0; bases outside the gene matches: 14. The CDR3 is 18 residues long. Germline V gene sequence: CDR1 MNHEY, CDR2 SMNVEV (reference sequence). The CDR3 DNA reads TGTGCCAGCAGTCCGCGACAGGGCCGAGCTACTAGCACAGATACGCAGTATTTT. Amino acid sequence: CASSPRQGRATSTDTQYF.

The gene calls are TRBV6-5 and TRBJ2-7; D tentatively reads TRBD1 or TRBD2 (5 bases each). The CDR3 is made up of 14 amino acids. CDR1 is MNHEY and CDR2 is SVGAGI in the germline V gene. V lost 2 bases and J lost 3, with 11 bases in between. The CDR3 region is CASSYARAGYEQYF. As DNA, the CDR3 is TGTGCCAGCAGTTACGCCAGGGCGGGCTACGAGCAGTACTTC.

This rearrangement joins TRBV28 to TRBJ1-2, with D perhaps TRBD1 (5 bases). Trimming shortened V by 4 bases and J by 8 bases, and 14 bases separated the two germline ends. Germline assignment: CDR1 MDHEN and CDR2 SYDVKM. The CDR3 sequence is 13 residues long. CDR3 sequence reads: CASSSRQRRGYTF. The CDR3 DNA is TGTGCCAGCAGTTCAAGACAGCGCCGGGGCTACACCTTC.

The chain employs TRBV29-1 and TRBJ2-3, with 10 bases that match TRBD2. After removal of 7 bases from V and 5 bases from J, the junction contained 9 bases not matched to a gene. The CDR3 loop spans 14 amino acids. Germline values: CDR1 SQVTM, CDR2 ANQGSEA. The CDR3, as DNA: TGCAGCGCCCGGAGCGGGAGGGCAGGAGATACGCAGTATTTT. It translates to CSARSGRAGDTQYF.

V is TRBV6-1 and J is TRBJ1-2, with D perhaps matching TRBD1 (5 bases). The CDR3 length is 16 residues. CDR1 is MNHNS, CDR2 SASEGT, per germline. Trimming stripped 4 bases from V and 4 bases from J, with 19 bases between. CDR3 nucleotide sequence: TGTGCCAGCAGTGTTCAGGGTATGCGAAAGACCTATGGCTACACCTTC. It codes for CASSVQGMRKTYGYTF.

The CDR3 sequence: CASSWTLWAGSTHEQYF. CDR3 sequence (DNA): TGCGCCAGCAGCTGGACGTTATGGGCAGGGAGCACGCACGAGCAGTACTTC. The chain links TRBV5-1 to TRBJ2-7; D is possibly TRBD1 or TRBD2 (5 bases each). The V end lost 3 bases, the J end lost 5 bases, and 24 bases lay between the germline ends. CDR3 size: 17 residues. Per the germline V gene, CDR1 is SGHRS and CDR2 is YFSETQ.

The chain couples TRBV5-1 to TRBJ2-7; 12 bases agree with TRBD2. The V and J ends lost 3 bases and 5 bases, in that order; junction bases with no gene match: 12. Germline V lookup: CDR1 SGHRS, CDR2 YFSETQ. This CDR3 is 17 amino acids long. CDR3 sequence: CASSYLAGGPSRNEQYF. DNA for the CDR3: TGCGCCAGCAGCTATCTAGCGGGAGGGCCATCAAGAAACGAGCAGTACTTC.

Note on this clone: One end of the junction varies from germline; a read error may be responsible. The CDR3 sequence is CSFEGAGSSYEQYF. CDR3 nucleotides: TGCAGCTTTGAGGGGGCGGGTAGCTCCTACGAGCAGTACTTC. The chain recombines TRBV29-1 with TRBJ2-7; 7 nucleotides align to TRBD1. Per the germline V gene, CDR1 is SQVTM and CDR2 is ANQGSEA. The CDR3 covers 14 residues.

The chain is built from TRBV6-6 and TRBJ2-5; D might be TRBD2 (6 bases). The closer fit of TRBJ2-7 to the DNA end suggests the J call may be wrong. Germline V gene lookup returns CDR1 MNHNY and CDR2 SVGAGI (reference sequence). The length of the CDR3 is 14 residues. This CDR3 reads CASSYTWGAYEQYF. The CDR3 DNA sequence: TGTGCCAGCAGTTACACCTGGGGGGCCTACGAGCAGTACTTC.

The chain carries TRBV7-8 and TRBJ2-1; D not resolved. The CDR3 consists of 11 residues. CDR1 SGHVS and CDR2 FQNEAQ come from the germline V gene. Trimming stripped 2 bases from V and 10 bases from J, with 6 bases between. The DNA of the CDR3 is TGTGCCAGCAGCTTAAGCCCCGAGCAGTTCTTC. This translates into CASSLSPEQFF.

CDR3 sequence (DNA): TGCAGCGTCGCCCCTACCCCGGGAAAACCTAGCACAGATACGCAGTATTTT. Amino acid sequence: CSVAPTPGKPSTDTQYF. The chain couples TRBV29-1 to TRBJ2-3, with D perhaps TRBD2 (5 bases). V lost 6 bases and J lost 0, with 22 bases in between. Germline assignment: CDR1 SQVTM and CDR2 ANQGSEA. The CDR3 has 17 residues.

The V gene is TRBV27, the J gene TRBJ2-2; D is unresolved. In germline, CDR1 is MNHEY, CDR2 SMNVEV (reference sequence). The CDR3 is 15 amino acids. The ends were cut back, 2 bases at V and 3 bases at J, with 10 bases in the middle. CDR3 amino acids: CASSLRHPDTGELFF. CDR3 DNA sequence: TGTGCCAGCAGTTTAAGGCACCCCGACACCGGGGAGCTGTTTTTT.

This clone turned up a few times. Additional DNA sequences in this sample encode the identical CDR3. V usage is TRBV28 and J usage is TRBJ1-5, with TRBD1 as a possible D gene (6 bases). Trimming took off 6 bases at V and 1 base at J, with 10 bases between the two ends. In germline, CDR1 is MDHEN, CDR2 SYDVKM. The CDR3 runs 14 residues. The CDR3 bases are TGTGCCAGCAGAGGCGGGGGCAGCAATCAGCCCCAGCATTTT. Protein sequence: CASRGGGSNQPQHF.

The chain combines TRBV19 with TRBJ2-3; tentatively, D is TRBD1 (7 bases). Trimming left V 9 bases short and J 4 bases short, with 17 bases between. The CDR3 totals 14 residues. Germline CDR1 LNHDA, CDR2 SQIVND (reference sequence). The CDR3 spells CASARQGDSDTQYF. CDR3 nucleotides: TGTGCCAGCGCTCGTCAGGGGGACTCAGATACGCAGTATTTT.

The table lists this clone with a few counts. CDR3 loop: CASSVRQYTEAFF. The CDR3 DNA sequence: TGTGCCAGCAGCGTAAGACAGTACACTGAAGCTTTCTTT. This chain links TRBV9 with TRBJ1-1; maybe TRBD1 (5 bases). Trimming took off 1 base at V and 3 bases at J, with 7 bases between the two ends. Per germline, CDR1 SGDLS and CDR2 YYNGEE. The CDR3 spans 13 residues.

V is TRBV9 and J is TRBJ2-7; D is unclear. V was shortened by 1 base and J by 2 bases, with 10 bases between the two germline ends. In germline, CDR1 is SGDLS, CDR2 YYNGEE. The CDR3 runs to 14 residues. The CDR3 reads CASSVNTVTYEQYF. DNA of the CDR3: TGTGCCAGCAGCGTAAACACAGTAACCTACGAGCAGTACTTC. The entire variable domain, with the rest obtained from reference TRBV9 and TRBJ2-7, is as follows: DSGVTQTPKHLITATGQRVTLRCSPRSGDLSVYWYQQSLDQGLQFLIQYYNGEERAKGNILERFSAQQFPDLHSELNLSSLELGDSALYFCASSVNTVTYEQYFGPGTRLTVT.

The V gene is TRBV6-5, the J gene TRBJ1-6; D unresolved. V dropped 5 bases and J dropped 9 bases, with 8 bases sitting between them. Germline V gives CDR1 MNHEY, CDR2 SVGAGI. The CDR3 runs 12 residues. CDR3 DNA sequence: TGTGCCAGCAGTCCCCCGAGTTCACCCCTCCACTTT. Translating it yields CASSPPSSPLHF.

V gene TRBV5-1 combines with J gene TRBJ1-2; 8 bases align to TRBD1. CDR3 length: 14 residues. Germline trimming cut 4 bases from V and 7 bases from J; bases unmatched to any gene: 9. Germline CDR1 is SGHRS and CDR2 is YFSETQ. CDR3 region: CASSNRTGGSGYTF. CDR3 bases: TGCGCCAGCAGCAATAGAACAGGGGGATCTGGCTACACCTTC.

The chain uses TRBV6-1 and TRBJ1-5; D may be TRBD1 (5 bases). The CDR3 consists of 13 residues. Trimming took 7 bases from V and 5 from J, leaving 12 bases between them. Germline loops: CDR1 MNHNS, CDR2 SASEGT. CDR3 DNA sequence: TGTGCCAGCAACTCTCGGGGGGATCAGCCCCAGCATTTT. It encodes CASNSRGDQPQHF.

The gene calls are TRBV25-1 and TRBJ2-3; 12 bases are shared with TRBD2. With V trimmed by 5 bases and J by 1 base, 4 bases remained unmatched. The CDR3 is made up of 16 amino acids. Germline loops: CDR1 MGHDK, CDR2 SYGVNS. CDR3: CASSKRLAGGTDTQYF. Written as DNA, the CDR3 is TGTGCCAGCAGTAAGAGACTAGCGGGAGGCACAGATACGCAGTATTTT.

This clone was picked up one time. The genes are TRBV28 and TRBJ2-1; D is undetermined. The V and J ends lost 6 bases and 2 bases respectively, with 17 bases between them. Germline V gives CDR1 MDHEN, CDR2 SYDVKM. This CDR3 is 16 amino acids long. In DNA, the CDR3 is TGTGCCAGCAGCCGGGTCGACCCTGGAGCCTACAATGAGCAGTTCTTC. Translating gives CASSRVDPGAYNEQFF.

Concerning this clone: Additional DNA sequences in this sample encode the identical CDR3. The chain recombines TRBV5-1 with TRBJ1-2; TRBD1 matches at 7 bases. The CDR3 is 14 amino acids. V was pared by 0 bases and J by 4 bases, with 3 bases of the junction left unmatched. The V gene's germline CDR1 is SGHRS and CDR2 YFSETQ. CDR3 residues: CASSLGDRSYGYTF. CDR3 DNA: TGCGCCAGCAGCTTGGGGGACAGAAGCTATGGCTACACCTTC.